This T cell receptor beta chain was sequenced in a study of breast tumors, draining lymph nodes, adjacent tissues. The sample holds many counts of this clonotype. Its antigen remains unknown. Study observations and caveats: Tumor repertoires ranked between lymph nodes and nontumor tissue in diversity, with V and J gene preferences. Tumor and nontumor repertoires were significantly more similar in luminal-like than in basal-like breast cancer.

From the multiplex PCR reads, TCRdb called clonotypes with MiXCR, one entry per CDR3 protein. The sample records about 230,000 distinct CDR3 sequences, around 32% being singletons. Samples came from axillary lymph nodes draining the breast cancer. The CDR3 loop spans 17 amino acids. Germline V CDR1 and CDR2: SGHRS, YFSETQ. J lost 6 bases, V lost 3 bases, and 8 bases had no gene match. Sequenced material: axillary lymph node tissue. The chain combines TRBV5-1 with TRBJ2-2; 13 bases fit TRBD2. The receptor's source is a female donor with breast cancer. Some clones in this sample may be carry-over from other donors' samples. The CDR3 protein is CASSSDTSGRAAGELFF. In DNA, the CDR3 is TGCGCCAGCAGCTCGGACACTAGCGGGAGGGCCGCCGGGGAGCTGTTTTTT.